This TCR beta chain stems from a study of blood T cell repertoires in COVID-19. This clone has a single count. CDR1 MDHEN and CDR2 SYDVKM come from the germline V gene. CDR3 length equals 14 residues. V shed 6 bases, J shed 10 bases, and the junction held 10 bases outside the gene matches. Under the authors' procedure: Reference gene primer amplification in the assay estimated nucleated cell counts. The repertoire was sequenced with immunoSEQ multiplex PCR; TCRdb's copy has only in-frame clones and lacks some. V, J and clone size reflect that table, while D and trimming were determined from the DNA. This sample has about 270,000 clones, with around 88% found just once.

Sequenced sample: peripheral blood. The chain has TRBV28 and TRBJ2-1; 9 nucleotides match TRBD2. This receptor was taken from a man of 80 years or more with acute or convalescent COVID-19. The CDR3 spells CASSWPSGVGEQFF. CDR3 DNA sequence: TGTGCCAGCAGCTGGCCTAGCGGGGTTGGAGAGCAGTTCTTC.